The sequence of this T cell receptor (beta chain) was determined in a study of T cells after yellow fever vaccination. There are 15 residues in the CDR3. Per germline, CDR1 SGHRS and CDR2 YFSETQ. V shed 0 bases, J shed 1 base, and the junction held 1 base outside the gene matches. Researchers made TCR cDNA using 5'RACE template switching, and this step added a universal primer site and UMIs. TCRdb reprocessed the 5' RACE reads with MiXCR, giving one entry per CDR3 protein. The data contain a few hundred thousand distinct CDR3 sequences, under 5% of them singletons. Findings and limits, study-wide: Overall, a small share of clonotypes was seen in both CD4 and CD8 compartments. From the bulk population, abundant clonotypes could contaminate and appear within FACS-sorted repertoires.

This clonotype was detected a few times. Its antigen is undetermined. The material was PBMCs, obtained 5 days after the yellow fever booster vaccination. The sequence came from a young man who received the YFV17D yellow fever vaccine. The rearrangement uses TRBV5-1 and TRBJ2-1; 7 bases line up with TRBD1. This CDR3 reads CASSLEQGSYNEQFF. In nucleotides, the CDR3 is TGCGCCAGCAGCTTGGAACAGGGGTCCTACAATGAGCAGTTCTTC. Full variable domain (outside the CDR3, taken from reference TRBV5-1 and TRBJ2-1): KAGVTQTPRYLIKTRGQQVTLSCSPISGHRSVSWYQQTPGQGLQFLFEYFSETQRNKGNFPGRFSGRQFSNSRSEMNVSTLELGDSALYLCASSLEQGSYNEQFFGPGTRLTVL.